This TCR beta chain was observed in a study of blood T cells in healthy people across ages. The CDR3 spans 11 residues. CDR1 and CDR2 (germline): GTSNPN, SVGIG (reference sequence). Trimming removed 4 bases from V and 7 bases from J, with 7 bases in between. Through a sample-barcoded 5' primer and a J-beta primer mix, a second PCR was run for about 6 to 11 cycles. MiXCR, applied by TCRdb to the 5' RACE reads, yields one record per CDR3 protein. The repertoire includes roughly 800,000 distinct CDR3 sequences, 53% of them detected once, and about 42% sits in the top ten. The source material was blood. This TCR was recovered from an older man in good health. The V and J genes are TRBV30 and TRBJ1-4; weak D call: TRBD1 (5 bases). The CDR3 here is CAWKQGEKLFF. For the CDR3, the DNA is TGTGCCTGGAAGCAGGGTGAAAAACTGTTTTTT.